The 10 T cell receptor beta chains in this list originate from one sample, sequenced in a study of beta chain features in type 1 diabetes. Findings of the study overall: Patients with Type 1 diabetes showed moderately but significantly shorter TCRB CDR3s in all four CD4+ subsets.

These receptors have no known antigen. Sequencing targeted expressed TCRB transcripts, as all isolated RNA had been reverse transcribed. Method: immunoSEQ multiplex PCR; TCRdb's copy keeps in-frame clones and lacks some. In the table there are more than 250,000 clones, roughly 22% of which are singletons. Sequencing was carried out using naive CD4+ T cells from blood. Receptors were obtained from a woman between 35 and 50 years old with type 1 diabetes.

The V call is TRBV29-1, the J call TRBJ2-2; weak D call: TRBD1 (5 bases). The V and J ends lost 4 bases and 5 bases respectively, with 11 bases between them. This CDR3 contains 13 residues. Germline values: CDR1 SQVTM, CDR2 ANQGSEA. Here the CDR3 reads CSVGGRTTGELFF. CDR3 DNA sequence: TGCAGCGTTGGAGGACGGACAACCGGGGAGCTGTTTTTT.

This clone was seen a handful of times. The V gene is TRBV7-2, the J gene TRBJ1-5; perhaps TRBD1 as D (5 bases). The CDR3 is 12 residues long. Trimming left V 2 bases short and J 6 bases short, with 5 bases between. The germline CDR1 and CDR2 sequences are SGHTA and FQGNSA. The CDR3 sequence is CASSLQGQPQHF. DNA of the CDR3: TGTGCCAGCAGCTTACAGGGTCAGCCCCAGCATTTT.

Worth noting for this clone: Distinct nucleotide sequences in the sample also encode this CDR3. The rearrangement links TRBV7-2 to TRBJ1-2; 10 bases are a match to TRBD1. CDR3 length: 14 residues. Germline values: CDR1 SGHTA, CDR2 FQGNSA. The V segment lost 1 base and the J segment 8 bases; nucleotides outside the gene matches: 4. In DNA form, the CDR3 reads TGTGCCAGCAGCTTAGGGGGACAGGGGCAAGGCTACACCTTC. Protein product: CASSLGGQGQGYTF.

To note about this clone: This specimen includes other DNA sequences encoding the same CDR3. The V and J genes are TRBV30 and TRBJ1-4; D not resolved. Trimming took 0 bases from V and 4 from J, leaving 6 bases between them. Germline V gene sequence: CDR1 GTSNPN, CDR2 SVGIG (reference sequence). The CDR3 sequence is 13 residues long. CDR3 sequence: CAWSVQDNEKLFF. Written as DNA, the CDR3 is TGTGCCTGGAGTGTACAAGATAATGAAAAACTGTTTTTT.

This sequence joins TRBV5-1 and TRBJ2-7; TRBD2 is a possible D gene (5 bases). Germline V gives CDR1 SGHRS, CDR2 YFSETQ. Trimming cost V 8 bases and J 3 bases, with 12 bases left between them. This CDR3 is built from 12 residues. The DNA of the CDR3 is TGCGCCAGTACAGTAGACTACTACGAGCAGTACTTC. Amino acids: CASTVDYYEQYF.

The sample holds a few counts of this clone. DNA of the CDR3: TGCAGCGTTGACGTTTCCGCCAGGGCTTTGTTGATAGATACGCAGTATTTT. Its protein product is CSVDVSARALLIDTQYF. The V and J genes are TRBV29-1 and TRBJ2-3, with a possible D match to TRBD1 (5 bases). The V end lost 3 bases, the J end lost 5 bases, and 24 bases lay between the germline ends. This CDR3 comprises 17 residues. The germline CDR1 and CDR2 sequences are SQVTM and ANQGSEA.

Here the CDR3 reads CASSVSGTGGAETQYF. CDR3 bases: TGTGCCAGCAGCGTCTCCGGGACAGGGGGGGCGGAGACCCAGTACTTC. This chain uses TRBV5-4 with TRBJ2-5; 11 nucleotides align to TRBD1. From germline, CDR1 is SGHNT and CDR2 YYREEE (reference sequence). With 4 bases clipped from V and 5 bases from J, the junction kept 10 bases outside the gene matches. The CDR3 is 16 residues long.

There are a few counts of this clone. The chain recombines TRBV4-3 with TRBJ2-2, with D maybe TRBD1 (6 bases). V was shortened by 0 bases and J by 7 bases, with 15 bases between the two germline ends. This CDR3 spans 16 amino acids. CDR1 is LGHNA, CDR2 YSLEER, per germline. The chain's CDR3 is CASSQERFQGYGELFF. CDR3 bases: TGCGCCAGCAGCCAAGAAAGATTTCAGGGGTACGGGGAGCTGTTTTTT.

The sample holds a few counts of this clone. The J gene is TRBJ2-3, the V gene TRBV6-6; the D gene is possibly TRBD2 (6 bases). The CDR3 sequence is 13 residues long. Germline CDR1 reads MNHNY; CDR2 reads SVGAGI (reference sequence). With 4 bases removed from V and 5 bases from J, the gap between germline ends came to 10 bases. Written as DNA, the CDR3 is TGTGCCAGCAGTTCCCCGGGGGAAGATACGCAGTATTTT. It encodes CASSSPGEDTQYF.

The chain carries TRBV14 and TRBJ1-2; no firm D call. CDR3 length equals 14 residues. Deletions cut 0 bases from V and 4 bases from J, with 9 bases between. The germline CDR1 and CDR2 sequences are SGHDN and FVKESK. This CDR3 is CASSQDTRFYGYTF. CDR3 nucleotides: TGTGCCAGCAGCCAAGATACCAGATTCTATGGCTACACCTTC.